These 6 T cell receptor beta chains originate from one sample sequenced in a study of control samples from healthy donors and cancer patients. Using immunoSEQ multiplex PCR, the repertoire was profiled, and TCRdb retains in-frame clones only, with some absent. Of about 39,000 clones detected, around 88% appear once; the ten largest clones hold roughly 21%. The specimen sequenced was PBMCs. All receptors come from a woman aged 55-75 years with lung cancer.

This rearrangement joins TRBV7-7 to TRBJ2-5; D remains ambiguous. Germline assignment: CDR1 SSHAT and CDR2 FNYEAQ (reference sequence). The length of the CDR3 is 14 residues. V was pared by 1 base and J by 5 bases, with 11 bases between. The CDR3 DNA is TGTGCCAGCAGCTTAGGACCTCTTTTGGAGACCCAGTACTTC. Its translation: CASSLGPLLETQYF.

The V gene is TRBV2, the J gene TRBJ2-2, with unresolved D. CDR1 and CDR2 from the germline V gene are SNHLY and FYNNEI. The CDR3 totals 11 residues. V was clipped by 3 bases and J by 7 bases, with 3 bases between them. The CDR3 spells CASSDGGELFF. The DNA for the CDR3 is TGTGCCAGCAGTGACGGCGGGGAGCTGTTTTTT.

This chain connects TRBV5-6 to TRBJ1-5; D gene uncertain. The CDR3 extends over 15 amino acids. Germline CDR1 is SGHDT and CDR2 is YYEEEE. Trimming left V 0 bases short and J 5 bases short, with 12 bases between. CDR3 protein: CASSLGGLGYQPQHF. The DNA for the CDR3 is TGTGCCAGCAGCTTGGGGGGATTGGGGTATCAGCCCCAGCATTTT.

The V call is TRBV11-2, the J call TRBJ2-1, with 9 bases lining up with TRBD2. Germline V gene data show CDR1 as SGHAT and CDR2 as FQNNGV. This CDR3 contains 16 residues. The junction had 13 bases not matched to a gene; V was cut back by 5 bases and J by 8 bases. In DNA form, the CDR3 reads TGTGCCAGCAGCCCCGTTCGGTCGCGGGGGGGCTATGAGCAGTTCTTC. Residues: CASSPVRSRGGYEQFF.

The genes are TRBV7-2 and TRBJ2-3, with D uncertain. The CDR3 has 12 residues. Germline-derived CDR1 and CDR2 are SGHTA and FQGNSA. V was pared by 3 bases and J by 6 bases, with 7 bases between. The CDR3 spells CASSFMRDTQYF. CDR3 in DNA: TGTGCCAGCAGCTTTATGCGTGATACGCAGTATTTT.

V usage is TRBV4-2 and J usage is TRBJ1-2, with D unclear. The length of the CDR3 is 17 residues. Germline lookup yields CDR1 LGHNA and CDR2 YNFKEQ. Trimming removed 6 bases from V and 2 bases from J, with 22 bases in between. CDR3 sequence: CASSVGRLSSENYGYTF. CDR3 nucleotide sequence: TGTGCCAGCAGTGTCGGGAGACTTTCATCTGAGAACTATGGCTACACCTTC.